Below, 16 T cell receptor beta chains from the same sample are listed, as sequenced in a study of technical replicates of blood from a few donors. Sequencing used immunoSEQ multiplex PCR; TCRdb keeps in-frame clones, though not all of them. The sample includes under 110,000 clones, roughly 95% of them seen just once. Sequenced sample: T cells isolated from PBMCs. The receptors stem from a human donor in good health.

The chain joins TRBV29-1 to TRBJ1-5; no firm D call. V lost 1 base and J lost 5, with 6 bases in between. CDR3 length: 12 amino acids. Germline CDR1 SQVTM, CDR2 ANQGSEA. CDR3 sequence reads: CSVEVEDQPQHF. The CDR3 DNA sequence: TGCAGCGTTGAAGTTGAGGATCAGCCCCAGCATTTT.

The V and J genes are TRBV7-9 and TRBJ1-3, with D hard to call. With 10 bases removed from V and 2 bases from J, the gap between germline ends came to 12 bases. The CDR3 has 13 amino acids. Per the germline V gene, CDR1 is SEHNR and CDR2 is FQNEAQ (reference sequence). The CDR3 nucleotides read TGTGCCATCCGAGGTACCGCTGGAAACACCATATATTTT. Encoded protein: CAIRGTAGNTIYF.

In nucleotides, the CDR3 is TGTGCCAGCTCACCACCCAGGACTAGCAGGCCGGACGAGCAGTACTTC. Amino acids: CASSPPRTSRPDEQYF. The chain links TRBV18 to TRBJ2-7, with 8 bases matching TRBD2. Germline V gene lookup returns CDR1 KGHSH and CDR2 LQKENI. The CDR3 totals 16 residues. Trimming took 0 bases from V and 5 from J; bases not matched to a gene: 9.

This chain joins TRBV4-1 and TRBJ1-1; 7 nucleotides align to TRBD1. The CDR3 runs to 15 residues. V lost 6 bases to trimming and J lost 4 bases; unmatched junction nucleotides: 11. CDR1 and CDR2 from the germline V gene are MGHRA and YSYEKL. The CDR3 spells CASSPTAQGLTEAFF. The CDR3 DNA reads TGCGCCAGCAGTCCCACCGCACAGGGGCTCACTGAAGCTTTCTTT.

The chain is built from TRBV2 and TRBJ2-2; TRBD2 matches 8 bases. This CDR3 contains 17 residues. Per the germline V gene, CDR1 is SNHLY and CDR2 is FYNNEI. The trim removed 4 bases at V and 3 bases at J, leaving 10 bases unmatched. The CDR3 protein is CASSAPPGREDTGELFF. The DNA for the CDR3 is TGTGCCAGCAGTGCTCCCCCTGGGCGGGAGGACACCGGGGAGCTGTTTTTT.

J is TRBJ2-6 and V is TRBV4-1; maybe TRBD2 (5 bases). The CDR3 is 16 residues long. Per the germline V gene, CDR1 is MGHRA and CDR2 is YSYEKL. The germline V and J ends were trimmed by 5 bases and 0 bases, with 11 bases remaining between them. Written as DNA, the CDR3 is TGCGCCAGCAGCTCGATTGGGAGCTCTGGGGCCAACGTCCTGACTTTC. It yields the protein CASSSIGSSGANVLTF.

The V call is TRBV5-6, the J call TRBJ1-5; 7 bases are shared with TRBD1. The CDR3 consists of 15 residues. V gave up 2 bases and J gave up 5 bases; unmatched junction bases: 7. From germline, CDR1 is SGHDT and CDR2 YYEEEE. The CDR3 region has the DNA TGTGCCAGCAGCTTTGGGGGACAGAATCATCAGCCCCAGCATTTT. As protein: CASSFGGQNHQPQHF.

Here the CDR3 DNA reads TGTGCCAGCAGTTTATCTGGGCAAGCGGCCTACGAGCAGTACTTC. This sequence encodes CASSLSGQAAYEQYF. The chain is built from TRBV27 and TRBJ2-7; weak D call: TRBD2 (5 bases). The germline CDR1 and CDR2 sequences are MNHEY and SMNVEV (reference sequence). With 0 bases removed from V and 2 bases from J, the gap between germline ends came to 11 bases. The CDR3 totals 15 residues.

V gene TRBV6-5 combines with J gene TRBJ2-7; TRBD2 matches at 13 bases. Germline assignment: CDR1 MNHEY and CDR2 SVGAGI. The CDR3 consists of 16 residues. V shed 3 bases, J shed 3 bases, and the junction held 5 bases outside the gene matches. CDR3 loop: CASSYTGLAGNYEQYF. CDR3 coding DNA: TGTGCCAGCAGTTATACGGGACTAGCGGGGAACTACGAGCAGTACTTC.

This chain joins TRBV6-1 and TRBJ1-2, with no clear D. CDR1 and CDR2 from the germline V gene are MNHNS and SASEGT. Trimming pared 1 base from V and 4 bases from J, leaving 7 bases between. The length of the CDR3 is 13 residues. The CDR3 sequence is CASSEGAGYGYTF. The CDR3 DNA is TGTGCCAGCAGTGAAGGGGCAGGCTATGGCTACACCTTC.

CDR3 nucleotides: TGCGCCAGCAGCTTGACAGTCCCGAGACAGGGACCCTACGAGCAGTACTTC. This encodes CASSLTVPRQGPYEQYF. The chain employs TRBV5-1 and TRBJ2-7, with 7 bases matching TRBD1. CDR3 length equals 17 residues. Germline trimming cut 1 base from V and 2 bases from J; bases unmatched to any gene: 12. Germline lookup yields CDR1 SGHRS and CDR2 YFSETQ.

This clone came up once. This chain links TRBV5-1 with TRBJ2-7; 7 bases map to TRBD1. The CDR3 runs 14 residues. The V gene end was trimmed by 3 bases and the J gene end by 5 bases; junction bases not matched to a gene: 8. Per the germline V gene, CDR1 is SGHRS and CDR2 is YFSETQ. CDR3 region: CASSSYTGTDEQYF. CDR3 coding DNA: TGCGCCAGCAGCTCCTATACAGGGACAGACGAGCAGTACTTC.

This clone was observed once. V and J are TRBV5-1 and TRBJ1-2; 9 bases line up with TRBD1. After removal of 4 bases from V and 5 bases from J, the junction contained 9 bases not matched to a gene. Germline lookup yields CDR1 SGHRS and CDR2 YFSETQ. The CDR3 consists of 15 residues. CDR3 residues: CASSKTGQGSYGYTF. As DNA, the CDR3 is TGCGCCAGCAGCAAGACCGGACAGGGGAGTTATGGCTACACCTTC.

The chain couples TRBV30 to TRBJ2-1, with a tentative D call TRBD1 (5 bases). Trimming shortened V by 8 bases and J by 3 bases, and 14 bases separated the two germline ends. In germline, CDR1 is GTSNPN, CDR2 SVGIG (reference sequence). The CDR3 totals 13 residues. The CDR3 spells CAASGSGYNEQFF. CDR3 nucleotides: TGTGCCGCCTCAGGGTCGGGCTACAATGAGCAGTTCTTC.

This rearrangement joins TRBV6-1 to TRBJ1-4; possible D gene TRBD1, 5 bases. Germline loops: CDR1 MNHNS, CDR2 SASEGT. The CDR3 is 14 amino acids. With 3 bases removed from V and 8 bases from J, the gap between germline ends came to 13 bases. This CDR3 is CASSDSSYREKLFF. CDR3 DNA sequence: TGTGCCAGCAGTGACTCATCCTACAGGGAAAAACTGTTTTTT.

This clone was seen more than once but under ten times. V gene TRBV7-6 combines with J gene TRBJ1-6, with no clear D. V shed 1 base and J shed 6 bases, with 10 bases lying between them. Germline CDR1 and CDR2: SGHVS and FNYEAQ. The CDR3 is made up of 15 amino acids. The CDR3 region is CASSLGIQPNSPLHF. The CDR3 DNA reads as TGTGCCAGCAGCTTAGGCATACAGCCTAATTCACCCCTCCACTTT.